One and the same sample provided the 17 T cell receptor beta chains below, sequenced in a study of blood T cell repertoires in COVID-19 (dated by TCRdb to the early 2020s). The library was built by means of the immunoSEQ multiplex PCR assay. Drawn from immuneACCESS, this table holds only the in-frame rearrangements with V and J called that TCRdb kept. Clones are partly lost; checked studies trace under half to an unresolved V gene and leave the rest unexplained. The sample yields about 150,000 clones; about 73% were counted once. The ten most abundant clones make up around 1.7% of the sample. The sequencing sample was made of peripheral blood. The receptors shown here come from an elderly man with acute or convalescent COVID-19.

This chain links TRBV21-1 with TRBJ1-4. TRBV21-1 is a documented pseudogene. The CDR3 consists of 14 residues. The CDR3 reads CASSNPGANEKLFF. The CDR3 DNA is TGTGCCAGCAGCAATCCGGGGGCTAATGAAAAACTGTTTTTT.

The table lists this clone with a count of one. This chain uses TRBV25-1 with TRBJ1-3; the D gene is possibly TRBD1 (5 bases). This CDR3 is 14 amino acids long. CDR1 is MGHDK and CDR2 is SYGVNS in the germline V gene. The V end was cut by 3 bases, the J end by 4 bases, with 10 bases between. The CDR3 sequence is CASSEWGEGNTIYF. The CDR3 coding sequence is TGTGCCAGCAGTGAGTGGGGCGAGGGAAACACCATATATTTT.

The chain joins TRBV6-1 to TRBJ2-3; unclear D gene. CDR1 is MNHNS and CDR2 is SASEGT in the germline V gene. The CDR3 has 16 residues. The ends were cut back, 4 bases at V and 0 bases at J, with 14 bases in the middle. In DNA, the CDR3 is TGTGCCAGCAGTGTTCGGTCAGGTACTAGCACAGATACGCAGTATTTT. It encodes CASSVRSGTSTDTQYF.

The chain uses TRBV9 and TRBJ2-7; weak D call: TRBD2 (6 bases). CDR3 length equals 14 residues. Germline lookup yields CDR1 SGDLS and CDR2 YYNGEE. V was pared by 3 bases and J by 2 bases, with 12 bases between. The CDR3 sequence is CASSGLDGPYEQYF. CDR3 nucleotide sequence: TGTGCCAGCAGCGGACTAGACGGGCCCTACGAGCAGTACTTC.

J is TRBJ2-1 and V is TRBV7-2, with a possible D match to TRBD1 (5 bases). Trimming took 2 bases from V and 0 from J, leaving 11 bases between them. CDR3 length equals 16 residues. Germline CDR1 is SGHTA and CDR2 is FQGNSA. The CDR3 coding sequence is TGTGCCAGCAGCTTAAGACAGCCCAGCTCCTACAATGAGCAGTTCTTC. It is translated as CASSLRQPSSYNEQFF.

This clone appeared many times. The genes are TRBV11-2 and TRBJ2-2, with D tentatively TRBD1 (6 bases). V shed 2 bases and J shed 5 bases, with 12 bases lying between them. The CDR3 spans 15 residues. CDR1 SGHAT and CDR2 FQNNGV come from the germline V gene. CDR3 in DNA: TGTGCCAGCAGCTTACGACAGGAGTCAACCGGGGAGCTGTTTTTT. As protein: CASSLRQESTGELFF.

The CDR3 nucleotides read TGTGCCAGCTCACCAGGGGCGAGGGATACAGAGACCCAGTACTTC. Translating gives CASSPGARDTETQYF. The chain has TRBV5-4 and TRBJ2-5; weak D call: TRBD1 (6 bases). V lost 7 bases, J lost 4 bases, and 20 bases lay in between. Germline assignment: CDR1 SGHNT and CDR2 YYREEE (reference sequence). The CDR3 is 15 amino acids.

The chain combines TRBV5-1 with TRBJ1-6; 9 nucleotides match TRBD1. The CDR3 loop spans 16 amino acids. The J segment lost 3 bases and the V segment lost 1 base, leaving 2 bases of the junction unmatched. CDR1 and CDR2 from the germline V gene are SGHRS and YFSETQ. The CDR3 region has the DNA TGCGCCAGCAGCTTGCAGACAGGGGGCTATAATTCACCCCTCCACTTT. Translated, it gives CASSLQTGGYNSPLHF.

The CDR3 here is CASSPGFWAGTGELGTEAFF. CDR3 DNA: TGTGCCAGCAGCCCCGGGTTTTGGGCCGGGACAGGGGAGTTAGGCACTGAAGCTTTCTTT. The chain combines TRBV9 with TRBJ1-1, with TRBD1 identical over 10 bases. J lost 4 bases, V lost 4 bases, and 22 bases had no gene match. Germline lookup yields CDR1 SGDLS and CDR2 YYNGEE. This CDR3 spans 20 amino acids. The full variable domain, with the rest looked up from reference TRBV9 and TRBJ1-1, is DSGVTQTPKHLITATGQRVTLRCSPRSGDLSVYWYQQSLDQGLQFLIQYYNGEERAKGNILERFSAQQFPDLHSELNLSSLELGDSALYFCASSPGFWAGTGELGTEAFFGQGTRLTVV.

This chain connects TRBV7-2 to TRBJ1-2, with D unresolved. Trimming pared 1 base from V and 4 bases from J, leaving 7 bases between. Germline V gives CDR1 SGHTA, CDR2 FQGNSA. This CDR3 region has 13 residues. CDR3 sequence: CASSLGGTYGYTF. In DNA form, the CDR3 reads TGTGCCAGCAGCTTAGGAGGAACCTATGGCTACACCTTC.

In its sample, this clone was seen a few times. The chain recombines TRBV27 with TRBJ2-6, with D perhaps TRBD2 (5 bases). This CDR3 region has 18 residues. Germline CDR1 MNHEY, CDR2 SMNVEV (reference sequence). The germline V and J ends were trimmed by 1 base and 4 bases, with 17 bases remaining between them. For the CDR3, the DNA is TGTGCCAGCAGTTTATGGTCTCGGGGAAGCTCCGGGGCCAACGTCCTGACTTTC. This sequence encodes CASSLWSRGSSGANVLTF.

The genes are TRBV10-2 and TRBJ2-2, with D possibly TRBD2 on 6 matching bases. V was pared by 4 bases and J by 3 bases, with 12 bases between. CDR1 WSHSY and CDR2 SAAADI come from the germline V gene. The CDR3 is 15 residues long. Here the CDR3 DNA reads TGCGCCAGCAGTGTGACGACGGGGGACACCGGGGAGCTGTTTTTT. Protein product: CASSVTTGDTGELFF.

This chain uses TRBV9 with TRBJ1-1; perhaps TRBD1 as D (5 bases). This CDR3 has 15 residues. Germline V gives CDR1 SGDLS, CDR2 YYNGEE. The V and J ends lost 2 bases and 4 bases respectively, with 15 bases between them. The CDR3 here is CASSVDSDQGTEAFF. CDR3 coding DNA: TGTGCCAGCAGCGTGGATTCCGACCAGGGCACTGAAGCTTTCTTT.

This clone was recorded a few times. The CDR3 bases are TGTGCCAGCAAAGGGACAGGGGTTTTAGATACGCAGTATTTT. This encodes CASKGTGVLDTQYF. The rearrangement uses TRBV2 and TRBJ2-3; 10 nucleotides line up with TRBD1. The CDR3 has 14 amino acids. Germline values: CDR1 SNHLY, CDR2 FYNNEI. V was clipped by 7 bases and J by 5 bases; unmatched bases: 6.

V usage is TRBV6-1 and J usage is TRBJ2-2; D is perhaps TRBD2 (6 bases). V was shortened by 0 bases and J by 5 bases, with 10 bases between the two germline ends. The CDR3 spans 15 residues. Germline values: CDR1 MNHNS, CDR2 SASEGT. The CDR3 is CASSEARGPTGELFF. In DNA, the CDR3 is TGTGCCAGCAGTGAAGCGCGGGGCCCGACCGGGGAGCTGTTTTTT.

This clone occurred a few times. The chain uses TRBV18 and TRBJ2-2, with 9 nucleotides matching TRBD1. This CDR3 has 18 residues. Germline V lookup: CDR1 KGHSH, CDR2 LQKENI. V dropped 0 bases and J dropped 5; count of bases not matched to a gene: 10. The CDR3 nucleotides read TGTGCCAGCTCACCACCGAATTTAAGACAGGGGGGAACCGGGGAGCTGTTTTTT. It yields the protein CASSPPNLRQGGTGELFF.

This rearrangement joins TRBV14 to TRBJ1-1; 7 bases align to TRBD1. V lost 3 bases to trimming and J lost 14 bases; unmatched junction nucleotides: 9. There are 12 residues in the CDR3. The germline V gene encodes CDR1 SGHDN and CDR2 FVKESK. Here the CDR3 reads CASSHEGTEFFF. The CDR3 DNA reads as TGTGCCAGCAGCCACGAAGGGACAGAGTTCTTCTTT.